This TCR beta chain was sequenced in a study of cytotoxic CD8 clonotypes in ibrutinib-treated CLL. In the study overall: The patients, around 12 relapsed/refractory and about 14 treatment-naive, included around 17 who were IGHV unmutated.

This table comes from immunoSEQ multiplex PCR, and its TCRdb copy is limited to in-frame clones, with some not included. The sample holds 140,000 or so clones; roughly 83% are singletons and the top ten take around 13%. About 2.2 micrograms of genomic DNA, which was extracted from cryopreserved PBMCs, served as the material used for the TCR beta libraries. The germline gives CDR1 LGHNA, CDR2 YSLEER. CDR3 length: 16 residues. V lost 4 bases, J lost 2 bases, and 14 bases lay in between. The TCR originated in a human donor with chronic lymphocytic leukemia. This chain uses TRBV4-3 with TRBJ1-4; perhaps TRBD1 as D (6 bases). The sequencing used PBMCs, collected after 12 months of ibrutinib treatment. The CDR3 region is CASSRGHGPTNEKLFF. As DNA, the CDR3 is TGCGCCAGCAGCCGGGGGCACGGTCCGACTAATGAAAAACTGTTTTTT.